These 28 T cell receptor beta chains came from one sample sequenced in a study of regulatory T cells in long-lasting Graves disease. The time point here: newly diagnosed GD, antithyroid drugs for less than 3 months. PBMC-derived RNA was used for the TCR library. Arm-PCR with iRepertoire HTBI primers amplified the CDR3 regions for these TCR beta libraries. TCRdb re-derived calls from the multiplex PCR reads in MiXCR, one entry per CDR3 protein. The repertoire holds about 530,000 distinct CDR3 sequences, 15% to 20% seen once, with around 25% in the top ten. This sample also belongs to another study, concerning T cells in Graves' hyperthyroidism and ophthalmopathy.

The source was peripheral blood mononuclear cells (PBMCs), collected at new diagnosis, from a patient treated with antithyroid drugs. The receptors here all came from a woman aged 40-65 years with Graves disease.

This clonotype came up many times. V gene TRBV12-3 or TRBV12-4 combines with J gene TRBJ1-1, with 8 bases aligning to TRBD1. The ends lost 6 bases at V and 8 bases at J; junction bases unmatched: 2. CDR3 length: 11 residues. CDR3 DNA sequence: TGTGCCAGCAGACGGACAGGGGAAGCTTTCTTT. This sequence encodes CASRRTGEAFF.

This clonotype has ten or more counts. The chain has TRBV30 and TRBJ1-1; D might be TRBD1 (6 bases). The length of the CDR3 is 13 residues. With 2 bases removed from V and 0 bases from J, the gap between germline ends came to 7 bases. CDR1 GTSNPN and CDR2 SVGIG come from the germline V gene (reference sequence). CDR3 DNA sequence: TGTGCCTGGAGTAAGGGGGTGAACACTGAAGCTTTCTTT. Protein product: CAWSKGVNTEAFF.

This clonotype was picked up a small number of times. The chain couples TRBV7-3 to TRBJ1-1; maybe TRBD1 (6 bases). CDR1 is SGHTA and CDR2 is FQGTGA in the germline V gene. V gave up 4 bases and J gave up 2 bases, with 14 bases separating them. The CDR3 runs 15 residues. The CDR3 nucleotides are TGTGCCAGCAGCTCCACTGGGGGGGCTAACACTGAAGCTTTCTTT. Translating gives CASSSTGGANTEAFF.

Details on this clonotype: The conserved phenylalanine or tryptophan is not found at the CDR3 terminus, so this likely reflects a read error. V gene TRBV5-6 combines with J gene TRBJ2-1; no clear D gene. The V end was cut by 4 bases, the J end by 4 bases, with 12 bases between. Germline-derived CDR1 and CDR2 are SGHDT and YYEEEE. CDR3 length equals 14 residues. The DNA for the CDR3 is TGTGCCAGCAGCCCCAGGATAGGGTACAATGAGCAGTTCCTC. Its protein product is CASSPRIGYNEQFL.

On this clonotype: A read error may explain this, as a much larger clone is one base away. The J gene is TRBJ2-3, the V gene TRBV7-3; tentative D call: TRBD2 (5 bases). The CDR3 runs 17 residues. Germline V gene lookup returns CDR1 SGHTA and CDR2 FQGTGA. The DNA of the CDR3 is TGTGCCAGCAGCTTAATGGCCCTTAGCGCGTCCACAGATGCGCAGTATTTT. Translation gives CASSLMALSASTDAQYF. The full variable domain, in which reference TRBV7-3 and TRBJ2-3 provide the parts outside the CDR3, is GAGVSQTPSNKVTEKGKYVELRCDPISGHTALYWYRQSLGQGPEFLIYFQGTGAADDSGLPNDRFFAVRPEGSVSTLKIQRTERGDSAVYLCASSLMALSASTDAQYFGPGTRLTVL.

This clonotype was counted many times. The chain combines TRBV30 with TRBJ1-1; D is possibly TRBD1 (5 bases). Germline CDR1 reads GTSNPN; CDR2 reads SVGIG (reference sequence). This CDR3 region has 11 residues. V lost 5 bases, J lost 7 bases, and 11 bases lay in between. CDR3 protein: CAWEGQNEAFF. In DNA, the CDR3 is TGTGCCTGGGAGGGGCAAAATGAAGCTTTCTTT.

This clonotype was seen more than once but under ten times. The gene calls are TRBV25-1 and TRBJ2-1, with D perhaps being TRBD1 or TRBD2 (5 bases each). The CDR3 loop spans 13 amino acids. V was clipped by 6 bases and J by 4 bases, with 10 bases between them. Germline V CDR1 and CDR2: MGHDK, SYGVNS. The CDR3 DNA sequence: TGTGCCAGCAGCCAAGGGGAGTACAATGAGCAGTTCTTC. It translates to CASSQGEYNEQFF.

There are many counts of this clonotype. J is TRBJ1-2 and V is TRBV7-8; D is unresolved. Germline V gene sequence: CDR1 SGHVS, CDR2 FQNEAQ. CDR3 size: 14 residues. V was pared by 0 bases and J by 9 bases, with 14 bases between. The CDR3 spells CASSLADHRDRYTF. CDR3 in DNA: TGTGCCAGCAGCTTAGCGGACCACCGCGATCGCTACACCTTC.

This clonotype was counted at least ten times. The chain has TRBV12-3 or TRBV12-4 and TRBJ1-2, with D uncertain. With 5 bases removed from V and 4 bases from J, the gap between germline ends came to 17 bases. This CDR3 is built from 15 residues. In nucleotides, the CDR3 is TGTGCCAGCAGTCCCTCGGTCGTGGGTGGCTATGGCTACACCTTC. It yields the protein CASSPSVVGGYGYTF.

A few counts support this clonotype. Being one base from a much bigger clone, this may be a read error. The chain is built from TRBV12-3 or TRBV12-4 and TRBJ1-4; TRBD1 aligns across 10 bases. CDR3 length: 14 residues. The CDR3 loop reads CASRSTGGNEKLSF. As DNA, the CDR3 is TGTGCCAGCAGGTCGACAGGGGGCAATGAAAAACTGTCTTTT.

Comment on this clonotype: A much bigger clone sits one base away, suggesting this may be a read error. This chain uses TRBV12-3 or TRBV12-4 with TRBJ2-4; D is uncertain. The CDR3 runs 13 residues. V lost 7 bases, J lost 13 bases, and 20 bases lay in between. In DNA form, the CDR3 reads TGTGCCAGCACCGACACCCTCTACAATGAGCAGTACTTC. Protein: CASTDTLYNEQYF.

This clonotype came up a few times. V is TRBV12-3 or TRBV12-4 and J is TRBJ1-3; perhaps TRBD1 as D (5 bases). CDR3 length: 13 amino acids. V gave up 5 bases and J gave up 7 bases, with 12 bases separating them. In nucleotides, the CDR3 is TGTGCCAGCAGTGCTCAGGGAGTCAACACCATATATTTT. This gives the protein CASSAQGVNTIYF.

This clonotype came up a few times. The chain employs TRBV5-1 and TRBJ1-3; D unclear. CDR1 is SGHRS, CDR2 YFSETQ, per germline. Trimming stripped 7 bases from V and 1 base from J, with 12 bases between. The CDR3 is 14 amino acids. The CDR3, as DNA: TGCGCCAGCCAACAAACAGAATCTGGAAACACCATATATTTT. This encodes CASQQTESGNTIYF.

This clonotype was seen only a few times. The rearrangement joins TRBV5-5 to TRBJ1-4; D not resolved. V was trimmed by 1 base and J by 8 bases, leaving 15 bases between them. This CDR3 is 15 amino acids long. Germline CDR1 is SGHKS and CDR2 is YYEKEE (reference sequence). CDR3 protein: CASSLSPGSREKLFF. The CDR3 DNA sequence: TGTGCCAGCAGCTTGTCCCCGGGCAGTAGAGAAAAACTGTTTTTT.

This clonotype was observed many times. The chain joins TRBV12-3 or TRBV12-4 to TRBJ1-1; D is unresolved. V dropped 4 bases and J dropped 4 bases, with 10 bases sitting between them. The CDR3 sequence is 13 residues long. The CDR3, as DNA: TGTGCCAGCAGTTCCTCTCAGGTCACTGAAGCTTTCTTT. This translates into CASSSSQVTEAFF.

This clonotype appeared many times. J is TRBJ1-5 and V is TRBV13, with D unclear. From germline, CDR1 is PRHDT and CDR2 FYEKMQ (reference sequence). V lost 0 bases, J lost 0 bases, and 9 bases lay in between. This CDR3 is built from 16 residues. CDR3 bases: TGTGCCAGCAGCTTAGGCCGCGGCATTAGCAATCAGCCCCAGCATTTT. It yields the protein CASSLGRGISNQPQHF.

The V call is TRBV5-1, the J call TRBJ2-5; 9 bases map to TRBD2. Germline V gene data show CDR1 as SGHRS and CDR2 as YFSETQ. V was clipped by 3 bases and J by 5 bases; unmatched bases: 14. The CDR3 consists of 17 residues. The DNA of the CDR3 is TGCGCCAGCAGCTCCCTCGCCGCTAGCGGGGTGCATGAGACCCAGTACTTC. This gives the protein CASSSLAASGVHETQYF.

V is TRBV7-6 and J is TRBJ2-7; TRBD2 matches at 10 bases. From germline, CDR1 is SGHVS and CDR2 FNYEAQ. The CDR3 sequence is 18 residues long. After removal of 1 base from V and 1 base from J, the junction contained 10 bases not matched to a gene. This CDR3 is CASSLGDGLAGASYEQYF. In nucleotides, the CDR3 is TGTGCCAGCAGCTTAGGGGATGGGCTAGCGGGGGCGTCCTACGAGCAGTACTTC.

This clonotype was seen only a few times. The chain has TRBV20-1 and TRBJ2-3; D could derive from TRBD1 or TRBD2 (5 bases each). Trimming shortened V by 6 bases and J by 0 bases, and 28 bases separated the two germline ends. This CDR3 region has 19 residues. From germline, CDR1 is DFQATT and CDR2 SNEGSKA (reference sequence). CDR3 DNA sequence: TGCAGTGCCAGCACCTTGCGGACTGGGGACGTCGGTAGCACAGATACGCAGTATTTT. Translating it yields CSASTLRTGDVGSTDTQYF.

This clonotype was counted at least ten times. The chain is built from TRBV11-2 and TRBJ1-5, with D possibly TRBD1 on 5 matching bases. CDR1 and CDR2 (germline): SGHAT, FQNNGV. This CDR3 comprises 14 residues. V was shortened by 5 bases and J by 3 bases, with 11 bases between the two germline ends. CDR3 bases: TGTGCCAGCAGCCAAGGACAATTCAATCAGCCCCAGCATTTT. It is translated as CASSQGQFNQPQHF. The full variable domain, completed using reference TRBV11-2 and TRBJ1-5, is EAGVAQSPRYKIIEKRQSVAFWCNPISGHATLYWYQQILGQGPKLLIQFQNNGVVDDSQLPKDRFSAERLKGVDSTLKIQPAKLEDSAVYLCASSQGQFNQPQHFGDGTRLSIL.

This clonotype occurred once. The rearrangement uses TRBV6-5 and TRBJ1-6, with 8 bases fitting TRBD1. In germline, CDR1 is MNHEY, CDR2 SVGAGI. J lost 2 bases, V lost 2 bases, and 8 bases had no gene match. The CDR3 loop spans 18 amino acids. As DNA, the CDR3 is TGTGCCAGCAGTTACGCTGGACAGGGAGTCGCCTATAATTCACCCCTCCACTTT. The encoded protein is CASSYAGQGVAYNSPLHF.

In its sample, this clonotype was seen many times. The chain combines TRBV15 with TRBJ1-2; D may be TRBD1 (5 bases). Per the germline V gene, CDR1 is LNHNV and CDR2 is YYDKDF (reference sequence). Trimming stripped 0 bases from V and 4 bases from J, with 12 bases between. This CDR3 is 15 amino acids long. CDR3 region: CATSRDSPGGYGYTF. CDR3 nucleotide sequence: TGTGCCACCAGCAGAGATTCCCCTGGGGGCTATGGCTACACCTTC.

V is TRBV12-3 or TRBV12-4 and J is TRBJ1-1, with TRBD1 matching 9 bases. The CDR3 extends over 17 amino acids. Trimming cost V 6 bases and J 3 bases; bases outside gene matches: 14. The CDR3 DNA follows: TGTGCCAGCAGCTTCCGACAGGGGGTTTGGAGGGACACTGAAGCTTTCTTT. Translating gives CASSFRQGVWRDTEAFF.

This clonotype has a count of ten or more. V gene TRBV3-1 combines with J gene TRBJ1-1; D not resolved. V was pared by 0 bases and J by 4 bases, with 15 bases between. Germline-derived CDR1 and CDR2 are LGHDT and YNNKEL (reference sequence). The CDR3 consists of 16 residues. The CDR3 bases are TGTGCCAGCAGCCAAGATTTCGCCGTTGGGCTCACTGAAGCTTTCTTT. This gives the protein CASSQDFAVGLTEAFF.

The rearrangement joins TRBV7-9 to TRBJ2-3; 8 bases are a match to TRBD2. CDR1 and CDR2 (germline): SEHNR, FQNEAQ (reference sequence). Trimming cost V 2 bases and J 4 bases; bases outside gene matches: 8. This CDR3 spans 16 amino acids. The CDR3 coding sequence is TGTGCCAGCAGCTTACTCCGGGGGGGCCCCGCAGATACGCAGTATTTT. Translated, it gives CASSLLRGGPADTQYF.

This clonotype appeared a few times. The chain joins TRBV12-3 or TRBV12-4 to TRBJ1-5; D gene ambiguous. The CDR3 contains 13 residues. The V end lost 2 bases, the J end lost 7 bases, and 9 bases lay between the germline ends. The CDR3 sequence is CASSLSRIQPQHF. In nucleotides, the CDR3 is TGTGCCAGCAGTTTAAGTAGGATACAGCCCCAGCATTTT.

At least ten counts were recorded for this clonotype. V and J are TRBV5-1 and TRBJ1-2; tentatively, D is TRBD1 (5 bases). This CDR3 spans 14 amino acids. The ends were cut back, 0 bases at V and 3 bases at J, with 9 bases in the middle. Germline V gene sequence: CDR1 SGHRS, CDR2 YFSETQ. The chain's CDR3 is CASSLVGADYGYTF. CDR3 in DNA: TGCGCCAGCAGCTTGGTTGGGGCCGACTATGGCTACACCTTC.

This clonotype has at least ten counts. The chain employs TRBV7-2 and TRBJ2-3; 7 bases agree with TRBD1. V lost 3 bases, J lost 1 base, and 4 bases stayed unmatched. The CDR3 loop spans 15 amino acids. Germline CDR1 SGHTA, CDR2 FQGNSA. CDR3 sequence reads: CASSFSGGRTDTQYF. The DNA of the CDR3 is TGTGCCAGCAGCTTTTCAGGGGGACGCACAGATACGCAGTATTTT.